This T cell receptor (beta chain) came from a study of identical twins. TCRdb passed the 5' RACE reads through MiXCR, listing each CDR3 protein once. The table lists about 900,000 distinct CDR3 sequences, 9% to 15% of them singletons. The CDR3 loop spans 15 amino acids. CDR1 and CDR2 from the germline V gene are LGHDT and YNNKEL (reference sequence). Trimming shortened V by 0 bases and J by 9 bases, and 17 bases separated the two germline ends. These data were also reused for a study on yellow fever vaccine responses in identical twins.

Sample: PBMCs. The clonotype comes from a woman aged 18-35 years in good health. The chain combines TRBV3-1 with TRBJ2-5; no definite D call. The CDR3 sequence: CASSQDIGDPRAQYF. Here the CDR3 DNA reads TGTGCCAGCAGCCAAGATATTGGAGACCCCCGGGCCCAGTACTTC.